Following are 5 T cell receptor beta chains from one sample sequenced in a study of control samples from healthy donors and cancer patients. Assay used: immunoSEQ multiplex PCR; TCRdb lists only in-frame clones, some missing. Of 90,000 to 140,000 clones in the sample, 83% were seen once. The sequenced material came from blood. These receptors were taken from a woman in her forties or fifties in good health.

The chain joins TRBV3-1 (or the pseudogene TRBV3-2) to TRBJ1-1; D gene uncertain. CDR1 and CDR2 from the germline V gene are LGHDT and YNNKEL (reference sequence). Trimming shortened V by 1 base and J by 0 bases, and 6 bases separated the two germline ends. The length of the CDR3 is 14 residues. CDR3 sequence (DNA): TGTGCCAGCAGCCAAGGTCCGGTGAACACTGAAGCTTTCTTT. This encodes CASSQGPVNTEAFF.

This chain links TRBV7-8 with TRBJ2-3, with a tentative D call TRBD2 (6 bases). V was cut by 4 bases and J by 2 bases, with 16 bases left in between. This CDR3 region has 16 residues. In germline, CDR1 is SGHVS, CDR2 FQNEAQ. The CDR3: CASSSPPAGDTDTQYF. CDR3 bases: TGTGCCAGCAGCTCCCCCCCAGCGGGCGACACAGATACGCAGTATTTT.

The rearrangement links TRBV5-1 to TRBJ1-1; no definite D call. The CDR3 contains 16 residues. The V end was cut by 3 bases, the J end by 7 bases, with 22 bases between. Germline V gene sequence: CDR1 SGHRS, CDR2 YFSETQ. The CDR3 bases are TGCGCCAGCAGCTCAATAGGTCCTGAGCAGAACGGTGAAGCTTTCTTT. This encodes CASSSIGPEQNGEAFF.

The chain uses TRBV30 and TRBJ2-5, with TRBD1 matching over 7 bases. CDR3 size: 13 residues. The V and J ends lost 0 bases and 4 bases, in that order; junction bases with no gene match: 2. Germline V CDR1 and CDR2: GTSNPN, SVGIG (reference sequence). Written as DNA, the CDR3 is TGTGCCTGGAGTGTATCAGGGGGAGAGACCCAGTACTTC. As protein: CAWSVSGGETQYF.

The chain employs TRBV14 and TRBJ1-1, with 8 bases that match TRBD1. Germline V gene data show CDR1 as SGHDN and CDR2 as FVKESK. This CDR3 has 17 residues. V shed 0 bases and J 1 base; nucleotides not matched to a gene: 7. The CDR3 sequence is CASSQDGQGLPNTEAFF. In nucleotides, the CDR3 is TGTGCCAGCAGCCAAGACGGACAGGGATTACCGAACACTGAAGCTTTCTTT.